The 27 T cell receptor beta chains reported below all come from one sample, sequenced in a study of blood T cell repertoires in COVID-19. Repertoires were generated with immunoSEQ multiplex PCR, while TCRdb's copy carries only in-frame clones and drops some. The table records some 170,000 clones, roughly 87% of them present only once. The specimen was peripheral blood. These receptors all stem from a woman aged 55-70 years who had recovered from COVID-19.

The rearrangement links TRBV19 to TRBJ1-5; D might be TRBD1 (6 bases). CDR1 and CDR2 from the germline V gene are LNHDA and SQIVND (reference sequence). The CDR3 runs to 16 residues. The germline V and J ends were trimmed by 5 bases and 3 bases, with 17 bases remaining between them. CDR3 in DNA: TGTGCCAGTAGTGCCCTAGGGGGAAGAGACAATCAGCCCCAGCATTTT. Amino acid sequence: CASSALGGRDNQPQHF.

CDR3 residues: CSVESGRDNGYTF. The CDR3 nucleotides read TGCAGCGTTGAATCCGGGAGGGACAATGGCTACACCTTC. This chain uses TRBV29-1 with TRBJ1-2; D is possibly TRBD1 (6 bases). This CDR3 comprises 13 residues. Germline values: CDR1 SQVTM, CDR2 ANQGSEA. With 2 bases removed from V and 6 bases from J, the gap between germline ends came to 13 bases.

This chain uses TRBV6-5 with TRBJ2-5; D unclear. The germline gives CDR1 MNHEY, CDR2 SVGAGI. Between the trimmed V and J ends, which lost 10 bases and 0 bases, there was a span of 9 bases. The CDR3 length is 12 residues. CDR3 sequence: CATSRNQETQYF. The CDR3 bases are TGTGCCACCAGCAGGAACCAAGAGACCCAGTACTTC.

The chain employs TRBV28 and TRBJ1-1; the D gene is possibly TRBD1 (6 bases). The germline V gene encodes CDR1 MDHEN and CDR2 SYDVKM. This CDR3 has 11 residues. The V end was cut by 8 bases, the J end by 3 bases, with 7 bases between. Here the CDR3 reads CASRQDTEAFF. In DNA, the CDR3 is TGTGCCAGCCGACAGGACACTGAAGCTTTCTTT.

The gene calls are TRBV7-2 and TRBJ2-3; 7 bases agree with TRBD2. Trimming cost V 7 bases and J 3 bases; bases outside gene matches: 7. CDR1 and CDR2 from the germline V gene are SGHTA and FQGNSA. CDR3 length: 14 amino acids. CDR3 residues: CASTLGLVTDTQYF. CDR3 bases: TGTGCCAGCACCCTCGGACTAGTTACAGATACGCAGTATTTT.

The chain has TRBV4-2 and TRBJ2-7; D uncertain. Germline values: CDR1 LGHNA, CDR2 YNFKEQ. Trimming pared 1 base from V and 3 bases from J, leaving 10 bases between. There are 14 residues in the CDR3. CDR3 amino acids: CASSQGADNYEQYF. CDR3 DNA: TGTGCCAGCAGCCAAGGGGCCGACAACTACGAGCAGTACTTC.

The genes are TRBV2 and TRBJ1-3, with D maybe TRBD1 (5 bases). The CDR3 is made up of 12 amino acids. V was trimmed by 6 bases and J by 4 bases, leaving 7 bases between them. Germline loops: CDR1 SNHLY, CDR2 FYNNEI. The CDR3 DNA is TGTGCCAGCAGCAGACAGGGAAACACCATATATTTT. It yields the protein CASSRQGNTIYF.

This clone has only a few counts. This chain uses TRBV28 with TRBJ1-2; D unresolved. Germline loops: CDR1 MDHEN, CDR2 SYDVKM. The CDR3 consists of 12 residues. The V end was cut by 2 bases, the J end by 5 bases, with 6 bases between. This chain's CDR3 is CASSLRRYGYTF. CDR3 DNA sequence: TGTGCCAGCAGTTTAAGGAGGTATGGCTACACCTTC.

This clone was detected only once. The gene calls are TRBV9 and TRBJ2-6; tentative D call: TRBD2 (6 bases). The germline V gene has CDR1 SGDLS and CDR2 YYNGEE. V was shortened by 1 base and J by 0 bases, with 20 bases between the two germline ends. The CDR3 covers 20 residues. In DNA, the CDR3 is TGTGCCAGCAGCGTACCTGCGGGGACCGGTCCCCACTCTGGGGCCAACGTCCTGACTTTC. This gives the protein CASSVPAGTGPHSGANVLTF.

This sequence joins TRBV7-9 and TRBJ1-2; 7 positions agree with TRBD1. This CDR3 is built from 15 residues. Germline V CDR1 and CDR2: SEHNR, FQNEAQ (reference sequence). Germline trimming cut 1 base from V and 8 bases from J; bases unmatched to any gene: 10. CDR3 nucleotides: TGTGCCAGCAGCTTAGGGGAGGACAGGTTCGGGGGCTACACCTTC. Translating gives CASSLGEDRFGGYTF.

The V and J genes are TRBV7-8 and TRBJ2-1; D may be TRBD2 (6 bases). This CDR3 is built from 15 residues. Looked up from germline, CDR1 is SGHVS and CDR2 is FQNEAQ. V was clipped by 5 bases and J by 7 bases, with 18 bases between them. For the CDR3, the DNA is TGTGCCAGCAGCCAGAGTCCCCTAGCGAAGAATGAGCAGTTCTTC. Translating it yields CASSQSPLAKNEQFF.

V usage is TRBV15 and J usage is TRBJ2-3, with D possibly matching TRBD1 (5 bases). CDR3 length: 16 amino acids. Germline V gene lookup returns CDR1 LNHNV and CDR2 YYDKDF (reference sequence). V was cut by 0 bases and J by 3 bases, with 13 bases left in between. CDR3 bases: TGTGCCACCAGCAGAGATCTGGGCAGGGCAACAGATACGCAGTATTTT. Translating gives CATSRDLGRATDTQYF.

The chain joins TRBV6-6 to TRBJ1-2; D perhaps matches TRBD1 (5 bases). The CDR3 contains 11 residues. Germline CDR1 is MNHNY and CDR2 is SVGAGI (reference sequence). Trimming removed 8 bases at V and 8 bases at J, with 12 bases between. The CDR3 sequence is CASEEGTGYTF. The CDR3 nucleotides are TGTGCCAGCGAGGAGGGGACGGGCTACACCTTC.

The CDR3: CASNWRGFVTTGELFF. Written as DNA, the CDR3 is TGTGCCAGCAACTGGCGGGGGTTCGTTACTACCGGGGAGCTGTTTTTT. V and J are TRBV27 and TRBJ2-2, with 7 positions matching TRBD2. Germline CDR1 and CDR2: MNHEY and SMNVEV (reference sequence). The CDR3 is made up of 16 amino acids. The V gene end was trimmed by 7 bases and the J gene end by 5 bases; junction bases not matched to a gene: 13.

The rearrangement links TRBV24-1 to TRBJ2-7, with D tentatively TRBD1 (6 bases). The CDR3 is 14 residues long. Trimming stripped 5 bases from V and 2 bases from J, with 12 bases between. Germline CDR1 is KGHDR and CDR2 is SFDVKD. The chain's CDR3 is CATSASGVPYEQYF. In DNA form, the CDR3 reads TGTGCCACCAGTGCTTCAGGGGTCCCCTACGAGCAGTACTTC.

The chain uses TRBV19 and TRBJ1-1; no definite D call. This CDR3 contains 13 residues. Germline V CDR1 and CDR2: LNHDA, SQIVND (reference sequence). The ends were cut back, 2 bases at V and 4 bases at J, with 8 bases in the middle. This chain's CDR3 is CASSIMTGTEAFF. The CDR3, as DNA: TGTGCCAGTAGTATAATGACGGGCACTGAAGCTTTCTTT. The full variable domain, with the rest looked up from reference TRBV19 and TRBJ1-1, is DGGITQSPKYLFRKEGQNVTLSCEQNLNHDAMYWYRQDPGQGLRLIYYSQIVNDFQKGDIAEGYSVSREKKESFPLTVTSAQKNPTAFYLCASSIMTGTEAFFGQGTRLTVV.

The chain uses TRBV28 and TRBJ1-1; tentative D call: TRBD1 (5 bases). The CDR3 runs to 17 residues. Trimming stripped 5 bases from V and 0 bases from J, with 19 bases between. Germline V lookup: CDR1 MDHEN, CDR2 SYDVKM. The CDR3 nucleotides are TGTGCCAGCAGTCGTTACTCGGCGGGACGGTTGAACACTGAAGCTTTCTTT. Translated: CASSRYSAGRLNTEAFF.

V gene TRBV10-3 combines with J gene TRBJ1-6, with D maybe TRBD1 (5 bases). V was cut by 10 bases and J by 8 bases, with 15 bases left in between. Per germline, CDR1 ENHRY and CDR2 SYGVKD. This CDR3 contains 13 residues. CDR3 residues: CATLGWGDSPLHF. CDR3 DNA: TGTGCCACGTTAGGGTGGGGGGATTCACCCCTCCACTTT.

This clone was detected once. The chain uses TRBV24-1 and TRBJ2-6, with 7 positions matching TRBD1. The V and J ends lost 5 bases and 0 bases, in that order; junction bases with no gene match: 3. The CDR3 covers 16 residues. Germline CDR1 is KGHDR and CDR2 is SFDVKD. The CDR3 DNA follows: TGTGCCACCAGTGGGGGACAGCACTCTGGGGCCAACGTCCTGACTTTC. It encodes CATSGGQHSGANVLTF.

The V and J genes are TRBV5-1 and TRBJ2-5; tentatively, D is TRBD2 (6 bases). V shed 3 bases and J shed 2 bases, with 11 bases lying between them. This CDR3 spans 14 amino acids. The V gene's germline CDR1 is SGHRS and CDR2 YFSETQ. The CDR3 protein is CASSSAGLQETQYF. The CDR3, as DNA: TGCGCCAGCAGCTCTGCGGGGTTGCAAGAGACCCAGTACTTC.

The gene calls are TRBV5-1 and TRBJ2-7, with 13 bases identical to TRBD2. The ends lost 4 bases at V and 6 bases at J; junction bases unmatched: 7. CDR1 and CDR2 (germline): SGHRS, YFSETQ. The length of the CDR3 is 15 residues. The chain's CDR3 is CASSPGTSGALEQYF. The CDR3, as DNA: TGCGCCAGCAGCCCCGGGACTAGCGGGGCGCTCGAGCAGTACTTC.

The chain has TRBV5-5 and TRBJ2-7, with D possibly TRBD1 on 6 matching bases. The ends were cut back, 0 bases at V and 0 bases at J, with 13 bases in the middle. The CDR3 consists of 16 residues. Germline V lookup: CDR1 SGHKS, CDR2 YYEKEE (reference sequence). CDR3 nucleotide sequence: TGTGCCAGCAGCTTGGCCGGACAGATGAGCTCCTACGAGCAGTACTTC. Translated, it gives CASSLAGQMSSYEQYF. The full variable domain, in which reference TRBV5-5 and TRBJ2-7 provide the parts outside the CDR3, is DAGVTQSPTHLIKTRGQQVTLRCSPISGHKSVSWYQQVLGQGPQFIFQYYEKEERGRGNFPDRFSARQFPNYSSELNVNALLLGDSALYLCASSLAGQMSSYEQYFGPGTRLTVT.

The chain links TRBV4-1 to TRBJ2-3; 10 bases are a match to TRBD2. V gave up 1 base and J gave up 5 bases; unmatched junction bases: 9. The length of the CDR3 is 17 residues. The germline V gene encodes CDR1 MGHRA and CDR2 YSYEKL. Written as DNA, the CDR3 is TGCGCCAGCAGCCAAGGTCCGGAGCGGGGGGGCGAAGATACGCAGTATTTT. Amino acids: CASSQGPERGGEDTQYF.

This chain links TRBV5-1 with TRBJ1-5; no reliable D call. V gave up 2 bases and J gave up 5 bases, with 20 bases separating them. The CDR3 is 17 amino acids. The germline gives CDR1 SGHRS, CDR2 YFSETQ. The CDR3 loop reads CASSLFPRGTYDQPQHF. The CDR3 DNA reads as TGCGCCAGCAGCTTATTCCCGCGAGGAACCTATGATCAGCCCCAGCATTTT.

The J gene is TRBJ1-2, the V gene TRBV20-1; the match to TRBD1 covers 10 bases. The CDR3 totals 13 residues. V was pared by 3 bases and J by 4 bases, with 2 bases of the junction left unmatched. CDR1 and CDR2 from the germline V gene are DFQATT and SNEGSKA (reference sequence). The CDR3 sequence: CSASRTGGYGYTF. The CDR3 coding sequence is TGCAGTGCTAGTAGGACAGGGGGCTATGGCTACACCTTC.

The chain uses TRBV21-1 and TRBJ2-3; TRBD2 is taken as the D call from the table, unchecked against the DNA. TRBV21-1 is a listed pseudogene. This CDR3 is built from 15 residues. The CDR3 loop reads CASSKWTSHTDTQYF. The CDR3 DNA is TGTGCCAGCAGCAAGTGGACTAGCCACACAGATACGCAGTATTTT.

The CDR3 DNA is TGTGCCAGCAGTTCCCCGGTGGGGGCTACTGAGCAGTTCTTC. Amino acid sequence: CASSSPVGATEQFF. The chain links TRBV6-5 to TRBJ2-1; maybe TRBD1 (6 bases). V shed 4 bases and J shed 9 bases, with 16 bases lying between them. From germline, CDR1 is MNHEY and CDR2 SVGAGI. CDR3 length: 14 amino acids.